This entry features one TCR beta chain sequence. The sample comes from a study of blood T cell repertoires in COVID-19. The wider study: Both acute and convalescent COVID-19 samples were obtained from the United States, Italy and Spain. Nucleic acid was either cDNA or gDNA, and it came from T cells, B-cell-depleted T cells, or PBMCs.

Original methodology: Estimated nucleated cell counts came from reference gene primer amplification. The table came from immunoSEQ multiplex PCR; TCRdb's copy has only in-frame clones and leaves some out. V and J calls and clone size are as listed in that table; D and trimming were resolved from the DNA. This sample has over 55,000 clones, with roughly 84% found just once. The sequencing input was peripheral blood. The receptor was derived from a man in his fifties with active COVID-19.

The CDR3 region has the DNA TGTGCCATCAGTCCTGGACAGGGGGATGGCTACACCTTC. Translation gives CAISPGQGDGYTF. The J gene is TRBJ1-2, the V gene TRBV10-3, with 10 bases identical to TRBD1. V trimming: 5 bases; J trimming: 6 bases; junction bases outside the gene matches: 3. Germline V gene lookup returns CDR1 ENHRY and CDR2 SYGVKD. The CDR3 runs to 13 residues.